These 20 T cell receptor beta chains were all obtained from the same sample, sequenced in a study of human T cells and chemical hapten exposure. Described time point: healthy volunteer bleed at 2 weeks. Someone pulled total RNA out of unfractionated whole blood. Using its own MiXCR run on the RACE reads, TCRdb lists one record per CDR3 protein. The sample consists of some 50,000 distinct CDR3 sequences, approximately 4.8% of them appearing once. Sequenced material: whole blood. These receptors all come from a human donor in good health. Some clones in this sample may be carry-over from other donors' samples.

This clonotype was counted many times. The J gene is TRBJ2-6, the V gene TRBV20-1; D is undetermined. CDR3 length equals 18 residues. In germline, CDR1 is DFQATT, CDR2 SNEGSKA (reference sequence). The V and J ends lost 3 bases and 4 bases respectively, with 22 bases between them. The CDR3 DNA follows: TGCAGTGCTAGCCAGGACGATCTGTATTCCCTCGGGGCCAACGTCCTGACTTTC. This codes for CSASQDDLYSLGANVLTF.

In its sample, this clonotype was seen many times. The rearrangement joins TRBV28 to TRBJ2-5, with 10 bases that match TRBD1. The CDR3 covers 15 residues. The germline V gene encodes CDR1 MDHEN and CDR2 SYDVKM. The V and J ends lost 4 bases and 5 bases, in that order; junction bases with no gene match: 7. CDR3: CASSSPGTGVETQYF. CDR3 sequence (DNA): TGTGCCAGCAGTTCCCCCGGGACAGGGGTCGAGACCCAGTACTTC.

This clonotype has a single count. One base away lies a much larger clone, so this may be a sequencing read error. The chain combines TRBV7-2 with TRBJ2-3; D not certain. The assigned J gene may be wrong: the sequence end matches TRBJ1-5 better. The CDR3 runs 13 residues. The germline V gene encodes CDR1 SGHTA and CDR2 FQGNSA. The CDR3 reads CARSREVTDTQHF. For the CDR3, the DNA is TGTGCCCGCTCGAGGGAGGTAACAGATACGCAGCATTTT.

This clonotype was counted ten times or more. The CDR3 loop reads CSVVQVDYNEQFF. CDR3 sequence (DNA): TGCAGCGTTGTACAGGTTGACTACAATGAGCAGTTCTTC. The chain combines TRBV29-1 with TRBJ2-1; TRBD1 is a possible D gene (5 bases). The CDR3 loop spans 13 amino acids. The germline V and J ends were trimmed by 4 bases and 3 bases, with 10 bases remaining between them. Germline V gene data show CDR1 as SQVTM and CDR2 as ANQGSEA.

Remarks on this clonotype: At one end, the junction sequence differs from germline, possibly due to a read error. The chain combines TRBV28 with TRBJ2-4, with 8 bases that match TRBD1. Looked up from germline, CDR1 is MDHEN and CDR2 is SYDVKM. The CDR3 has 15 residues. The CDR3 protein is CASRDRGVAKNTQYF. The CDR3 nucleotides read TGTGCCAGCAGAGACAGGGGTGTAGCCAAAAACACTCAGTACTTC. Based on the CDR3 plus reference TRBV28 and TRBJ2-4, the full variable domain is DVKVTQSSRYLVKRTGEKVFLECVQDMDHENMFWYRQDPGLGLRLIYFSYDVKMKEKGDIPEGYSVSREKKERFSLILESASTNQTSMYLCASRDRGVAKNTQYFGAGTRLSVL.

This clonotype was picked up many times. CDR3 DNA sequence: TGTGCCACCTCCGGCAGAAGACTAGCGTCCGAGCAGTACTTC. It specifies CATSGRRLASEQYF. The chain carries TRBV10-3 and TRBJ2-7; 8 nucleotides align to TRBD2. The CDR3 is 14 amino acids. CDR1 is ENHRY and CDR2 is SYGVKD in the germline V gene. V shed 10 bases, J shed 6 bases, and the junction held 14 bases outside the gene matches.

This clonotype has a count of ten or more. This chain links TRBV5-8 with TRBJ1-5; a possible D gene is TRBD1 (6 bases). Trimming shortened V by 4 bases and J by 1 base, and 15 bases separated the two germline ends. This CDR3 comprises 16 residues. CDR1 is SGHTS and CDR2 is YDEGEE in the germline V gene. DNA of the CDR3: TGTGCCAGCAGCGTCGGACAGTTACTGAGCAATCAGCCCCAGCATTTT. Its protein is CASSVGQLLSNQPQHF.

This clonotype was detected many times. The rearrangement links TRBV6-5 to TRBJ2-1, with D hard to call. The V end was cut by 7 bases, the J end by 2 bases, with 9 bases between. This CDR3 region has 13 residues. In germline, CDR1 is MNHEY, CDR2 SVGAGI. CDR3 sequence reads: CASTPDPYNEQFF. DNA of the CDR3: TGTGCCAGCACGCCCGATCCCTACAATGAGCAGTTCTTC.

This clonotype was picked up many times. The chain uses TRBV29-1 and TRBJ1-5; tentative D call: TRBD1 (5 bases). The CDR3 has 12 residues. Germline V lookup: CDR1 SQVTM, CDR2 ANQGSEA. DNA for the CDR3: TGCAGGGGGGGAGTAATCAATCAGCCCCAGCATTTT. It is translated as CRGGVINQPQHF.

This clonotype was detected only a few times. CDR3 protein: CASSLTGMDPDTQYF. The CDR3 nucleotides are TGTGCCAGCAGCTTGACAGGGATGGATCCAGATACGCAGTATTTT. The V call is TRBV11-2, the J call TRBJ2-3; TRBD1 agrees at 7 bases. V dropped 3 bases and J dropped 4; count of bases not matched to a gene: 7. The CDR3 covers 15 residues. From germline, CDR1 is SGHAT and CDR2 FQNNGV.

DNA of the CDR3: TGTGCCATCAGTGAGCTCCTCTTAGCCAAAAACATTCAGTACTTC. Protein: CAISELLLAKNIQYF. V gene TRBV10-3 combines with J gene TRBJ2-4; D unresolved. Germline values: CDR1 ENHRY, CDR2 SYGVKD. V was shortened by 2 bases and J by 0 bases, with 8 bases between the two germline ends. This CDR3 contains 15 residues.

This clonotype was seen repeatedly, ten times or more. The CDR3 sequence is CASSFIGGYGYTF. Here the CDR3 DNA reads TGTGCCAGCAGTTTTATCGGGGGCTATGGCTACACCTTC. The chain carries TRBV12-3 or TRBV12-4 and TRBJ1-2; D possibly corresponds to TRBD1 (5 bases). The CDR3 is made up of 13 amino acids. V gave up 3 bases and J gave up 4 bases, with 9 bases separating them.

In this sample, this clonotype turned up many times. This chain connects TRBV30 to TRBJ1-5, with a weak D call TRBD1 (5 bases). Germline loops: CDR1 GTSNPN, CDR2 SVGIG (reference sequence). This CDR3 comprises 13 residues. V lost 2 bases and J lost 4, with 9 bases in between. This CDR3 reads CAWSLGENQPQHF. The CDR3 nucleotides read TGTGCCTGGAGTTTAGGGGAGAATCAGCCCCAGCATTTT.

This clonotype was seen a few times. The chain carries TRBV5-1 and TRBJ2-5; 8 nucleotides line up with TRBD2. The junction had 3 bases not matched to a gene; V was cut back by 3 bases and J by 5 bases. The CDR3 has 13 amino acids. Germline CDR1 SGHRS, CDR2 YFSETQ. The CDR3 loop reads CASSWASGETQYF. The CDR3 DNA sequence: TGCGCCAGCAGCTGGGCTAGCGGGGAGACCCAGTACTTC.

The V and J genes are TRBV5-4 and TRBJ2-7; D is undetermined. The germline gives CDR1 SGHNT, CDR2 YYREEE (reference sequence). Trimming took off 4 bases at V and 6 bases at J, with 11 bases between the two ends. This CDR3 is 12 amino acids long. CDR3 nucleotide sequence: TGTGCCAGCAGCATGGGCCGGTCCGAGCAGTACTTC. Protein sequence: CASSMGRSEQYF.

This clonotype was observed a handful of times. The rearrangement links TRBV20-1 to TRBJ1-2, with D perhaps matching TRBD1 (5 bases). The CDR3 has 15 residues. The germline V and J ends were trimmed by 0 bases and 1 base, with 12 bases remaining between them. Germline loops: CDR1 DFQATT, CDR2 SNEGSKA (reference sequence). The DNA for the CDR3 is TGCAGTGCTAGAGATTGGGGGGGAGGTAACTATGGCTACACCTTC. Residues: CSARDWGGGNYGYTF.

This clonotype has a count of ten or more. The chain is built from TRBV5-1 and TRBJ2-4, with TRBD1 matching 9 bases. The CDR3 contains 15 residues. Germline trimming cut 3 bases from V and 2 bases from J; bases unmatched to any gene: 3. From germline, CDR1 is SGHRS and CDR2 YFSETQ. CDR3 amino acids: CASSWDRDTKNIQYF. The CDR3 bases are TGCGCCAGCAGCTGGGACAGGGATACCAAAAACATTCAGTACTTC.

A few counts support this clonotype. A read error may account for a junction end that differs from germline. The gene calls are TRBV28 and TRBJ2-3; perhaps D is TRBD1 or TRBD2 (5 bases each). The V gene's germline CDR1 is MDHEN and CDR2 SYDVKM. This CDR3 has 17 residues. The CDR3 bases are TGTGCCAGCAGTCTATGGGGGTCTCCGGGATCCACAGATACGCAGTATTTT. Protein sequence: CASSLWGSPGSTDTQYF.

This clonotype was counted many times. The chain has TRBV11-2 and TRBJ2-4; 8 nucleotides agree with TRBD2. The ends lost 11 bases at V and 2 bases at J; junction bases unmatched: 5. CDR1 is SGHAT, CDR2 FQNNGV, per germline. CDR3 length: 13 amino acids. CDR3 coding DNA: TGTGCCTCGAGCGGGGGAACCAAAAACATTCAGTACTTC. This encodes CASSGGTKNIQYF. Together with reference TRBV11-2 and TRBJ2-4, the CDR3 gives the full variable domain: EAGVAQSPRYKIIEKRQSVAFWCNPISGHATLYWYQQILGQGPKLLIQFQNNGVVDDSQLPKDRFSAERLKGVDSTLKIQPAKLEDSAVYLCASSGGTKNIQYFGAGTRLSVL.

This clonotype was detected ten times or more. V gene TRBV10-3 combines with J gene TRBJ2-7, with TRBD2 matching 14 bases. V lost 6 bases, J lost 6 bases, and 10 bases stayed unmatched. This CDR3 region has 16 residues. Germline CDR1 ENHRY, CDR2 SYGVKD. The chain's CDR3 is CAIRKTSGRAAGEQYF. The CDR3 nucleotides are TGTGCCATCAGAAAGACTAGCGGGAGGGCCGCAGGCGAGCAGTACTTC.